The present entry profiles one T cell receptor (beta chain) with its context. Generated by immunoSEQ multiplex PCR, the TCRdb table keeps only in-frame clones and is missing some. Of some 250,000 clones listed, approximately 90% are singletons. This sample was included in a study of blood T cell repertoires in COVID-19. V lost 0 bases to trimming and J lost 5 bases, with 11 bases between them. The germline gives CDR1 LNHNV, CDR2 YYDKDF (reference sequence). There are 15 residues in the CDR3. The chain carries TRBV15 and TRBJ2-4; D gene uncertain. Source material: PBMCs or T cells enriched from blood (not recorded which). The receptor's source is a man aged 40-55 years who had recovered from COVID-19. In DNA form, the CDR3 reads TGTGCCACCAGCAGAGATTGGTACGGTGAAAACATTCAGTACTTC. Amino acid sequence: CATSRDWYGENIQYF. Full variable domain (rest looked up from reference TRBV15 and TRBJ2-4): DAMVIQNPRYQVTQFGKPVTLSCSQTLNHNVMYWYQQKSSQAPKLLFHYYDKDFNNEADTPDNFQSRRPNTSFCFLDIRSPGLGDTAMYLCATSRDWYGENIQYFGAGTRLSVL.